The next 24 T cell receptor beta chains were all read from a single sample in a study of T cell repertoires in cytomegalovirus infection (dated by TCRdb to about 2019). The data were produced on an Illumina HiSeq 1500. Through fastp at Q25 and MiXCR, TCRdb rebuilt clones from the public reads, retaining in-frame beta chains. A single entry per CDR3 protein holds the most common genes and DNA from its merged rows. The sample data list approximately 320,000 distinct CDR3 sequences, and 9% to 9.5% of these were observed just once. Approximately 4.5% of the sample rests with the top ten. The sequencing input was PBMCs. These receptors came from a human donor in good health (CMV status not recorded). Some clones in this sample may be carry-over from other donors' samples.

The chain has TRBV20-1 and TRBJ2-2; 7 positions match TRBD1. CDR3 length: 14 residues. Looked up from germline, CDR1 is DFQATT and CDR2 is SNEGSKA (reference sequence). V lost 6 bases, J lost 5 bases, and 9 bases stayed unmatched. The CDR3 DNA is TGCAGTGCAGCGACAGGGAAGGGGACCGGGGAGCTGTTTTTT. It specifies CSAATGKGTGELFF.

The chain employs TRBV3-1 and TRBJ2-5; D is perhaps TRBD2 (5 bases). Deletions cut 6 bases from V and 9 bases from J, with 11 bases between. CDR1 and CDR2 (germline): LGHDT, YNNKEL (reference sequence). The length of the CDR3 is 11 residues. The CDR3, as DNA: TGTGCCAGCAGTCAAAAGAGGGCCCAGTACTTC. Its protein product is CASSQKRAQYF.

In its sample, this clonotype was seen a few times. DNA of the CDR3: TGTGCCAGCAGTTGGGACAGGCTCTACGAGCAGTACTTC. This sequence encodes CASSWDRLYEQYF. The gene calls are TRBV11-2 and TRBJ2-7; 8 nucleotides line up with TRBD1. Looked up from germline, CDR1 is SGHAT and CDR2 is FQNNGV. V gave up 6 bases and J gave up 3 bases; unmatched junction bases: 4. CDR3 length: 13 residues.

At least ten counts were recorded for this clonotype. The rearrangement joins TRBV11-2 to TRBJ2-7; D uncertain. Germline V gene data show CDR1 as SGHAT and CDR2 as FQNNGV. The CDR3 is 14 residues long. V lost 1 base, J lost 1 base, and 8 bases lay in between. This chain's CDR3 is CASSLAGRSYEQYF. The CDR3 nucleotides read TGTGCCAGCAGCTTAGCGGGCAGATCCTACGAGCAGTACTTC.

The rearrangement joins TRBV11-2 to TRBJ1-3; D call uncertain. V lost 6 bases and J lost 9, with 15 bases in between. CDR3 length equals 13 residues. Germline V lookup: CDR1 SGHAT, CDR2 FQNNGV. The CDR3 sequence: CASRSLDRGTIYF. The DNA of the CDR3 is TGTGCCAGCAGATCTCTCGACCGTGGCACCATATATTTT.

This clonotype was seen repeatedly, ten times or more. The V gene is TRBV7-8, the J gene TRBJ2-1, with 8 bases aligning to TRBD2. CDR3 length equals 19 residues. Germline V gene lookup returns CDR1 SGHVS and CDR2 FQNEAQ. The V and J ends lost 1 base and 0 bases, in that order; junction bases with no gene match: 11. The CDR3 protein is CASSLVGWRGESSYNEQFF. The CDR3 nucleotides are TGTGCCAGCAGCTTAGTTGGGTGGCGGGGGGAAAGCTCCTACAATGAGCAGTTCTTC.

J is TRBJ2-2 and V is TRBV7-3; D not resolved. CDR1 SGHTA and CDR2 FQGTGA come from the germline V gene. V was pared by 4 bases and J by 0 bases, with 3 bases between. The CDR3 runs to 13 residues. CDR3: CASSWANTGELFF. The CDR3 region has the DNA TGTGCCAGCAGCTGGGCGAACACCGGGGAGCTGTTTTTT.

The CDR3 loop is CASVDGVGNEKLFF. The CDR3 coding sequence is TGTGCCTCCGTTGACGGGGTAGGAAATGAAAAACTGTTTTTT. This chain connects TRBV2 to TRBJ1-4; D ambiguous. This CDR3 is 14 amino acids long. From germline, CDR1 is SNHLY and CDR2 FYNNEI. V lost 11 bases, J lost 5 bases, and 18 bases lay in between.

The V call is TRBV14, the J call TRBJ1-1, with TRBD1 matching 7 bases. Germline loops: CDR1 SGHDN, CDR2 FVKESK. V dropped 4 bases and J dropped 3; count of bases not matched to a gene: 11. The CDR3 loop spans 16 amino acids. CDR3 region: CASSPVTGSKDTEAFF. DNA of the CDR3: TGTGCCAGCAGCCCCGTGACAGGGTCGAAGGACACTGAAGCTTTCTTT.

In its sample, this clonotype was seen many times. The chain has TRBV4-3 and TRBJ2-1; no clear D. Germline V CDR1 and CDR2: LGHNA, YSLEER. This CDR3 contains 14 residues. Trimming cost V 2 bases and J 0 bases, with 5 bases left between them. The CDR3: CASSQLASYNEQFF. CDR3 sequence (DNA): TGCGCCAGCAGCCAATTAGCCTCCTACAATGAGCAGTTCTTC.

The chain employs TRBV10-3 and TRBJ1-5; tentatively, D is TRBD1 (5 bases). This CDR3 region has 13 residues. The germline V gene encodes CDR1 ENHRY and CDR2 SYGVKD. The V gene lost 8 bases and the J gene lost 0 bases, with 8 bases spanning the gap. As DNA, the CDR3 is TGTGCCATCGGCCAGGGTAGCAATCAGCCCCAGCATTTT. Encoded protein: CAIGQGSNQPQHF.

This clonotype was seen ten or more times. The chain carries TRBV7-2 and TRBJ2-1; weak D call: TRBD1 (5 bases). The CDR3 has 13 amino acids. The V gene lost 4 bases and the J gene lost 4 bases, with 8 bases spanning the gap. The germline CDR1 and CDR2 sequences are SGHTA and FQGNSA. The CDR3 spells CASSSGQYNEQFF. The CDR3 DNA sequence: TGTGCCAGCAGCTCCGGACAATACAATGAGCAGTTCTTC.

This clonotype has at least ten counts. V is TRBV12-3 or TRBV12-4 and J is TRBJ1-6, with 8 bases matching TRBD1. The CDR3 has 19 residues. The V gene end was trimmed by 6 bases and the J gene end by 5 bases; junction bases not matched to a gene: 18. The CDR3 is CASRKTGTGIPHNNSPLHF. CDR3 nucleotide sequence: TGTGCCAGCAGAAAAACCGGGACAGGAATCCCCCACAATAATTCACCCCTCCACTTT.

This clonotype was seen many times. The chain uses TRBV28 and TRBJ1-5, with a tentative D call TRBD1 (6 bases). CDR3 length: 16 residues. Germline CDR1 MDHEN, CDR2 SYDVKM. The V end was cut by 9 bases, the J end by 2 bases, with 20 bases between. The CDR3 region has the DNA TGTGCCAGTGAGGACAGCGTTTGGTTTCGCAATCAGCCCCAGCATTTT. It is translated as CASEDSVWFRNQPQHF.

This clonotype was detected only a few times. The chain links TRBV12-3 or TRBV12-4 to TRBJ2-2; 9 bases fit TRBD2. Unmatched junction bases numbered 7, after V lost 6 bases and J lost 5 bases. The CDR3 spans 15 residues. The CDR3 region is CASRIAGAGTGELFF. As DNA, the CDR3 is TGTGCCAGCAGAATAGCGGGAGCGGGAACCGGGGAGCTGTTTTTT.

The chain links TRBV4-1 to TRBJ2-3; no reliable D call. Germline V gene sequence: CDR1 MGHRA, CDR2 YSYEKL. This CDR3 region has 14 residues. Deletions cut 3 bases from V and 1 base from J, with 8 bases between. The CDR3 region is CASSQTEGTDTQYF. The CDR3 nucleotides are TGCGCCAGCAGCCAGACCGAGGGCACAGATACGCAGTATTTT.

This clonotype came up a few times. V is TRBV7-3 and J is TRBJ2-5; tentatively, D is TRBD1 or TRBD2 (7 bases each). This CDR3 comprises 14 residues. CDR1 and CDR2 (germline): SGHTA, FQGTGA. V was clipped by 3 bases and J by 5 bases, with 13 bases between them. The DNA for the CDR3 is TGTGCCAGCAGCTTGACAGGGAGGGGGGAGACCCAGTACTTC. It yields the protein CASSLTGRGETQYF.

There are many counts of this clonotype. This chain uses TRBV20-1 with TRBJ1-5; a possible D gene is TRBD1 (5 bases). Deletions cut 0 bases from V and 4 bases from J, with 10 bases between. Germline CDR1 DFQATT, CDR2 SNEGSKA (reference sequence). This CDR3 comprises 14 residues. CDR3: CSARDAGRNQPQHF. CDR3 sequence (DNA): TGCAGTGCTAGAGATGCAGGGAGGAATCAGCCCCAGCATTTT.

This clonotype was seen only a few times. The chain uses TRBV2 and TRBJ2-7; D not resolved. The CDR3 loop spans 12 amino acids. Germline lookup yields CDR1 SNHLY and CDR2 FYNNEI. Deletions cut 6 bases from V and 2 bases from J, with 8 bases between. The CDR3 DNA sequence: TGTGCCAGCAGAGTATTAGCCTACGAGCAGTACTTC. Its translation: CASRVLAYEQYF.

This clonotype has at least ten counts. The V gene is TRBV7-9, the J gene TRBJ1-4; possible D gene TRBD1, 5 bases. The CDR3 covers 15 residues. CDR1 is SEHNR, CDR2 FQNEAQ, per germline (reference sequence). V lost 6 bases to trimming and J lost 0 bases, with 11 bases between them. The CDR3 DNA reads TGTGCCAGCAGTCTAAGACAGACAACTAATGAAAAACTGTTTTTT. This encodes CASSLRQTTNEKLFF. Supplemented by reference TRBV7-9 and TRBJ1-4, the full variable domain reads DTGVSQNPRHKITKRGQNVTFRCDPISEHNRLYWYRQTLGQGPEFLTYFQNEAQLEKSRLLSDRFSAERPKGSFSTLEIQRTEQGDSAMYLCASSLRQTTNEKLFFGSGTQLSVL.

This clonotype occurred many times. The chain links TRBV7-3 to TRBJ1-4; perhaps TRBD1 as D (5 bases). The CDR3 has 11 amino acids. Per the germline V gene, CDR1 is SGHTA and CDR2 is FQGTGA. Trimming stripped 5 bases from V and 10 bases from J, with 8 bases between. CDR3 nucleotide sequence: TGTGCCAGCAGCCGCAGGGTAAAACTGTTTTTT. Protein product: CASSRRVKLFF.

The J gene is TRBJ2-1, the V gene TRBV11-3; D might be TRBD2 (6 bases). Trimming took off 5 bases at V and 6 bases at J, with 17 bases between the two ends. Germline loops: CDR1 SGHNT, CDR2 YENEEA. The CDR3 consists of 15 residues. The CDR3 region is CASSTTWGESNEQFF. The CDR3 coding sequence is TGTGCCAGCAGCACGACCTGGGGGGAGAGCAATGAGCAGTTCTTC.

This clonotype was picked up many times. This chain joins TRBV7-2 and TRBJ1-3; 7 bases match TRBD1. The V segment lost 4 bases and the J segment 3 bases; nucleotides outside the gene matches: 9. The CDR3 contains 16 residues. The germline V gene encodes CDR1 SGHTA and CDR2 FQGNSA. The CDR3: CASSSLDRVVGNTIYF. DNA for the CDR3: TGTGCCAGCAGCTCGTTAGACAGGGTAGTTGGAAACACCATATATTTT.

The CDR3 DNA sequence: TGTGCCAGCAGCCCCCCGGAAGGATGGGGGCAAGAGACCCAGTACTTC. This encodes CASSPPEGWGQETQYF. This rearrangement joins TRBV7-9 to TRBJ2-5; D possibly matches TRBD1 or TRBD2 (5 bases each). V lost 5 bases and J lost 2, with 18 bases in between. CDR1 SEHNR and CDR2 FQNEAQ come from the germline V gene (reference sequence). The CDR3 extends over 16 amino acids.